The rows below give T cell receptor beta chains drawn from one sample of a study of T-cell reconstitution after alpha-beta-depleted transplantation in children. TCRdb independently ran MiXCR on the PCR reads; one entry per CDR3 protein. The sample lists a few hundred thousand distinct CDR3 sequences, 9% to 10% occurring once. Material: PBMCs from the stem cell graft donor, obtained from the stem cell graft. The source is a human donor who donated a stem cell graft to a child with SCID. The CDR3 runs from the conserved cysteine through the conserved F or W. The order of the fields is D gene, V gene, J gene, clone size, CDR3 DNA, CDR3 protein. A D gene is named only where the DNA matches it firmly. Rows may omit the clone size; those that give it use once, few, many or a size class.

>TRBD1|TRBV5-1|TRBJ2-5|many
TGCGCCAGCCACGGACAGGGCGGGGAGACCCAGTACTTC
CASHGQGGETQYF
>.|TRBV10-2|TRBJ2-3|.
TGCGCCAGCAGTGAGCGTAGCGGATACACAGATACGCAGTATTTT
CASSERSGYTDTQYF
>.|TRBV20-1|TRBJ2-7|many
TGCAGTGCTACCGGCCACAGTGACTCCTACGAGCAGTACTTC
CSATGHSDSYEQYF
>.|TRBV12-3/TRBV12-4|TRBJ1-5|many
TGTGCCAGCAGTTTAGGAGGAGGTTTTCGACAGCCCCAGCATTTT
CASSLGGGFRQPQHF
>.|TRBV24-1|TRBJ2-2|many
TGTGCCACCAGTGATCAAGGGACCGGGGAGCTGTTTTTT
CATSDQGTGELFF
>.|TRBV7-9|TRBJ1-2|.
TGTGCCAGCAGCTTAGATTTGCCAGGGGACAACTATGGCTACACCTTC
CASSLDLPGDNYGYTF
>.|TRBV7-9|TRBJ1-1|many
TGTGCCAGCAGCTTACGCAGGCCGCTAAGTAACACTGAAGCTTTCTTT
CASSLRRPLSNTEAFF
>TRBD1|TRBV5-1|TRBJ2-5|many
TGCGCCAGCAGCATGGGACAGGGAGAGACCCAGTACTTC
CASSMGQGETQYF
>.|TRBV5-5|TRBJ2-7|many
TGTGCCAGCAGCTTTCGGGCCAGTTCCTACGAGCAGTACTTC
CASSFRASSYEQYF
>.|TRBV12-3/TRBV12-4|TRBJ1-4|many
TGTGCCAGCAGAGCTAGAGGGGCAACTAATGAAAAACTGTTTTTT
CASRARGATNEKLFF
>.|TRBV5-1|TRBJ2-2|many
TGCGCCAGCAGCTTGGGGCCGTCAAACACCGGGGAGCTGTTTTTT
CASSLGPSNTGELFF
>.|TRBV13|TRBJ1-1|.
TGTGCCAGCAGTCCGAGGGGAATAATCGTAAACACTGAAGCTTTCTTT
CASSPRGIIVNTEAFF
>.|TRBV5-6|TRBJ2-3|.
TGTGCCAGCAGCTTGGAGGGAGGTACGCAGTATTTT
CASSLEGGTQYF
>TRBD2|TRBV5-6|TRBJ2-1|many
TGTGCCAGCAGCTTGGTAGGGCGACTAGCGGGGGCCTACAATGAGCAGTTCTTC
CASSLVGRLAGAYNEQFF
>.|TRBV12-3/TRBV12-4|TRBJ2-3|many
TGTGCCAGCAGTTTAGGGCAGGGGGCGGGGGTTGATACGCAGTATTTT
CASSLGQGAGVDTQYF
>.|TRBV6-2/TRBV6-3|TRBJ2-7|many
TGTGCCAGCACGGCAGACGGTTCCTACGAGCAGTACTTC
CASTADGSYEQYF
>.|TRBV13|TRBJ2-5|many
TGTGCCAGCAGCTTAGACAGGGGAGGAGAGACCCAGTACTTC
CASSLDRGGETQYF
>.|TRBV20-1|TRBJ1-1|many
TGCAGTGCTAGAGATCGTGGCAGGGGAAGAATGAACACTGAAGCTTTCTTT
CSARDRGRGRMNTEAFF
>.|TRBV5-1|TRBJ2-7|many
TGCGCCAGCAGCTTGGAACCAGGGGCTGTGGGCGAGCAGTACTTC
CASSLEPGAVGEQYF
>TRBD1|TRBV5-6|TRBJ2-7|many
TGTGCCAGCAGCTTGCTAGGGACAGGGTACCCCGTAGGGCTAGACGAGCAGTACTTC
CASSLLGTGYPVGLDEQYF
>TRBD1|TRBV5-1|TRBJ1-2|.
TGCGCCAGCAGCGGGACAGGGGTCGACTACACCTTC
CASSGTGVDYTF
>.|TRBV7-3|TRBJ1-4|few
TGTGCCAGCAGCCCATGGACAGCTGTTGCAACTAATGAAAAACTGTTTTTT
CASSPWTAVATNEKLFF
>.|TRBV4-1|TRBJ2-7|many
TGCGCCAGCAGCCAAGAGGTCGGACTCTACGAGCAGTACTTC
CASSQEVGLYEQYF
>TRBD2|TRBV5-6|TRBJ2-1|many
TGTGCCAGCAGCCCGGGACTAGGGGAGGACTACAATGAGCAGTTCTTC
CASSPGLGEDYNEQFF
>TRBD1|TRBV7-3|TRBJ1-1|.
TGTGCCAGCAGCTTACAGGGGGTTAGCGCTGAAGCTTTCTTT
CASSLQGVSAEAFF
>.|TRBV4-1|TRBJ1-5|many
TGCGCCAGCAGCCAAGGGACGGGCAATCAGCCCCAGCATTTT
CASSQGTGNQPQHF
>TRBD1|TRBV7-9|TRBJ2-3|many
TGTGCCAGCAGCCCGACAGGGCTAAGCACAGATACGCAGTATTTT
CASSPTGLSTDTQYF
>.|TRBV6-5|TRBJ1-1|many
TGTGCCAGCAGTTATGGGGGATCAGAAGAAGCTTTCTTT
CASSYGGSEEAFF
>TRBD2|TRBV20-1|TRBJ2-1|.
TGCTGTGCTAGAGATCAACGGGGGGGCGGCTACAATGAGCAGTTCTTC
CCARDQRGGGYNEQFF
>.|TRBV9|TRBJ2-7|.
TGTGCCAGCAGCGTAAGCCCTAAAAAGGGCTCCTACGAGCAGTACTTC
CASSVSPKKGSYEQYF
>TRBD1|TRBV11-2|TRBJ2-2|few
TGTGCCAGCAGTCCGGGACAGCTTTCCACCGGGGAGCTGTTTTTT
CASSPGQLSTGELFF
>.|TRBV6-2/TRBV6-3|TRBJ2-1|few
TGTGCCAGCAGTTACTCCCGCAATGAGCAGTTCTTC
CASSYSRNEQFF
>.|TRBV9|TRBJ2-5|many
TGTGCCAGCAGCGGGGGTGGGGTGGCGGAGACCCAGTACTTC
CASSGGGVAETQYF
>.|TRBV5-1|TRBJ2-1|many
TGCGCCAGCAGCCCCGGGGTTTACAATGAGCAGTTCTTC
CASSPGVYNEQFF
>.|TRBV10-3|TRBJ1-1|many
TGTGCCATCAGTGGACAGGTGGGGGGCACTGAAGCTTTCTTT
CAISGQVGGTEAFF
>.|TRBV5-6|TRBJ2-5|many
TGTGCCAGCAGCTTAGGCGACCCCAACCAAGAGACCCAGTACTTC
CASSLGDPNQETQYF
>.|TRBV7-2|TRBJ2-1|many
TGTGCCAGCAGCTATTCTAGGGGTTCCTACAATGAGCAGTTCTTC
CASSYSRGSYNEQFF
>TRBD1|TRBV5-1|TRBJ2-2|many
TGCGCCAGCAGCGCCTCCGGGACAGGGGGAATCGCGAACACCGGGGAGCTGTTTTTT
CASSASGTGGIANTGELFF
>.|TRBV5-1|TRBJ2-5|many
TGCGCCAGCAGCTTGGCGGTGGGGCCCCAAGAGACCCAGTACTTC
CASSLAVGPQETQYF
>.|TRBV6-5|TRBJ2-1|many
TGTGCCAGCAGCCTATCAGGCAGGGAGCAGTTCTTC
CASSLSGREQFF
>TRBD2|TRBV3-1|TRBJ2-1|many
TGTGCCAGCAGCCCCAATTGGAGGGGGCCGGGACTAGCGGTATTTGGTGAGCAGTTCTTC
CASSPNWRGPGLAVFGEQFF
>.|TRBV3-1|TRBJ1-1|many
TGTGCCAGCAGCCAAGGTATAGGGGCTGCTTTCTTT
CASSQGIGAAFF
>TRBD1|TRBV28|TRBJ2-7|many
TGTGCCAGCAGCCCTGATACAGGGGGATTGAACGAGCAGTACTTC
CASSPDTGGLNEQYF
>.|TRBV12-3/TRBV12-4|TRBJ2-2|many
TGTGCCAGCAGTTTGAACAGGGAGACCGGGGAGCTGTTTTTT
CASSLNRETGELFF
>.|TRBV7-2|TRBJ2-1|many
TGTGCCAGCAGCCTGGACACCTACAATGAGCAGTTCTTC
CASSLDTYNEQFF
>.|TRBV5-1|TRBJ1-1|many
TGCGCCAGCAGCCCAATCTCCGGGTTGAACACTGAAGCTTTCTTT
CASSPISGLNTEAFF
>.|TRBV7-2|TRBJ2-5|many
TGTGCCAGCAGCCCGAGGACAGCACAAGAGACCCAGTACTTC
CASSPRTAQETQYF
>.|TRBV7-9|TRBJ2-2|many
TGTGCCAGCAGCCTTTCGGCAGGGTACACCGGGGAGCTGTTTTTT
CASSLSAGYTGELFF
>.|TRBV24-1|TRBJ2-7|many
TGTGCCACCAGTGATTTGTCCGAGCAGTACTTC
CATSDLSEQYF
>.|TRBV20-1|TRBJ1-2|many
TGCAGTGCTATTTGGCCGATGACAGTTAACTATGGCTACACCTTC
CSAIWPMTVNYGYTF
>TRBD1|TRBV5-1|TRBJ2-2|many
TGCGCCAGCAGCGTACAGGGGGCGACCGGGGAGCTGTTTTTT
CASSVQGATGELFF
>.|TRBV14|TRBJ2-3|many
TGTGCCAGCAGCCGACAGCAGGCCAGCACAGATACGCAGTATTTT
CASSRQQASTDTQYF
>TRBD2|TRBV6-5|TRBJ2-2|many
TGTGCCAGCAGTTACTCGATCGTGGGGGAGGGCACCGGGGAGCTGTTTTTT
CASSYSIVGEGTGELFF
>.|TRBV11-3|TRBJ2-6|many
TGTGCCAGCAGCTTAGGACAGAGCTCTGGGGCCAACGTCCTGACTTTC
CASSLGQSSGANVLTF
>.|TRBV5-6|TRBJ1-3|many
TGTGCCAGCAGCTTAATTCGTACCGACTCTGGAAACACCATATATTTT
CASSLIRTDSGNTIYF
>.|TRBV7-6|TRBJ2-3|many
TGTGCCAGCAGCCGAGGTGGTGGGATCCAGTATTTT
CASSRGGGIQYF